This T cell receptor beta chain came from a study of blood T cell repertoires in COVID-19. The method was immunoSEQ multiplex PCR; TCRdb's version includes in-frame clones alone and lacks a portion of them. This sample has about 120,000 clones; approximately 90% occur once, and the top ten carry approximately 4.5%. The germline gives CDR1 SGHTA, CDR2 FQGNSA. Trimming cost V 6 bases and J 3 bases, with 9 bases left between them. This CDR3 has 12 amino acids. The sequence was obtained from a man between 60 and 70 years old with COVID-19, enrolled during active disease. The sequenced sample was peripheral blood. V gene TRBV7-2 combines with J gene TRBJ2-7; D might be TRBD2 (5 bases). The CDR3 coding sequence is TGTGCCAGCAGACATACTAGCTACGAGCAGTACTTC. Its translation: CASRHTSYEQYF.